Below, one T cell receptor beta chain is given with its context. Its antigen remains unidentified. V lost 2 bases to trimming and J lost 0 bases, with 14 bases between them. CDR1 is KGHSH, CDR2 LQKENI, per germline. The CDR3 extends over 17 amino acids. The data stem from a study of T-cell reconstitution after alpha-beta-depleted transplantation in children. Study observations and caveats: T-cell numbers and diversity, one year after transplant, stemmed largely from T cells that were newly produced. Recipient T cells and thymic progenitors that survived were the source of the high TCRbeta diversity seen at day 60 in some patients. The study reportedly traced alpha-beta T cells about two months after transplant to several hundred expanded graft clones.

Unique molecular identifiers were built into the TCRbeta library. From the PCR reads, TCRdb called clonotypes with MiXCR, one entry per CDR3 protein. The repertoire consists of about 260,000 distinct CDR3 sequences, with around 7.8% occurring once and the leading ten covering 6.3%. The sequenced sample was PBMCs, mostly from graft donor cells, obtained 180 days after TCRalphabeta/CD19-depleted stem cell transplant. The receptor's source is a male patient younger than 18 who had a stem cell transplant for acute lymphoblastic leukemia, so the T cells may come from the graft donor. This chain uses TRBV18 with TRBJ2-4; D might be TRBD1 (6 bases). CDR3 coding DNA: TGTGCCAGCTCACCAGTTAGGACAGAACTAGCCAAAAACATTCAGTACTTC. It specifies CASSPVRTELAKNIQYF.